The 20 T cell receptor beta chains given below trace back to one sample, sequenced in a study of shared clonotypes between healthy human individuals. TCRdb's table, derived via immunoSEQ multiplex PCR, lists solely in-frame clones and lacks some. The table lists roughly 1,000,000 clones, more than 75% of them singletons. The source material was memory CD4+ T cells from PBMCs. Stated subset: CD45RA-negative fraction. The receptors were gathered from a man younger than 35 in good health. Some clones in this sample may be carry-over from other donors' samples.

The gene calls are TRBV29-1 and TRBJ1-3; perhaps TRBD1 as D (6 bases). Looked up from germline, CDR1 is SQVTM and CDR2 is ANQGSEA. Trimming removed 7 bases at V and 4 bases at J, with 17 bases between. There are 14 residues in the CDR3. The CDR3 spells CSAAGGHGGNTIYF. Here the CDR3 DNA reads TGCAGCGCCGCGGGGGGGCATGGAGGAAACACCATATATTTT.

The sample holds one count of this clone. The V gene is TRBV2, the J gene TRBJ1-5; TRBD1 might be the D (5 bases). From germline, CDR1 is SNHLY and CDR2 FYNNEI. This CDR3 contains 15 residues. The V gene lost 2 bases and the J gene lost 0 bases, with 8 bases spanning the gap. CDR3: CASSERQSSNQPQHF. CDR3 coding DNA: TGTGCCAGCAGTGAAAGACAGAGTAGCAATCAGCCCCAGCATTTT. The variable domain in full, with the rest retrieved from reference TRBV2 and TRBJ1-5, is EPEVTQTPSHQVTQMGQEVILRCVPISNHLYFYWYRQILGQKVEFLVSFYNNEISEKSEIFDDQFSVERPDGSNFTLKIRSTKLEDSAMYFCASSERQSSNQPQHFGDGTRLSIL.

This clone was recorded once. This chain joins TRBV4-1 and TRBJ2-1; D remains ambiguous. Trimming took off 1 base at V and 0 bases at J, with 7 bases between the two ends. Germline V gene data show CDR1 as MGHRA and CDR2 as YSYEKL. The CDR3 totals 15 residues. The CDR3 DNA is TGCGCCAGCAGCCAAGGGGCTAGCTCCTACAATGAGCAGTTCTTC. As protein: CASSQGASSYNEQFF.

This clone was seen at least ten times. The chain links TRBV7-9 to TRBJ2-5, with TRBD2 as a possible D gene (5 bases). CDR1 and CDR2 from the germline V gene are SEHNR and FQNEAQ (reference sequence). The CDR3 sequence is 14 residues long. V was clipped by 5 bases and J by 4 bases, with 14 bases between them. Here the CDR3 reads CASSRPPAGETQYF. The CDR3 nucleotides read TGTGCCAGCAGCCGACCCCCCGCGGGAGAGACCCAGTACTTC.

The chain carries TRBV5-1 and TRBJ2-7; tentatively, D is TRBD1 or TRBD2 (5 bases each). The CDR3 is made up of 12 amino acids. Germline CDR1 is SGHRS and CDR2 is YFSETQ. The V and J ends lost 2 bases and 10 bases respectively, with 13 bases between them. The DNA for the CDR3 is TGCGCCAGCAGCTTCCGGGACGCCCAACAGTACTTC. It yields the protein CASSFRDAQQYF.

This clone was detected once. Germline is not matched at one junction end, which may reflect a read error. The chain recombines TRBV28 with TRBJ1-2; D is undetermined. This CDR3 is built from 13 residues. Per the germline V gene, CDR1 is MDHEN and CDR2 is SYDVKM. The CDR3, as DNA: TGCGCCAGCAGCCCGACCTCCAGCGATGGCTACACCTTC. This gives the protein CASSPTSSDGYTF.

This chain joins TRBV4-3 and TRBJ1-3; D gene ambiguous. CDR1 is LGHNA and CDR2 is YSLEER in the germline V gene. Trimming shortened V by 4 bases and J by 4 bases, and 14 bases separated the two germline ends. The CDR3 totals 15 residues. CDR3 region: CASSLYGVGGNTIYF. For the CDR3, the DNA is TGCGCCAGCAGCCTGTACGGGGTGGGAGGAAACACCATATATTTT.

This clone was detected a few times. The chain's CDR3 is CASSPGTGVGQPQHF. CDR3 nucleotide sequence: TGTGCCAGCTCACCGGGCACAGGGGTGGGCCAGCCCCAGCATTTT. V is TRBV18 and J is TRBJ1-5; 7 bases match TRBD1. V lost 3 bases to trimming and J lost 7 bases; unmatched junction nucleotides: 9. Germline CDR1 and CDR2: KGHSH and LQKENI. This CDR3 is 15 amino acids long.

The rearrangement joins TRBV5-1 to TRBJ1-4; unclear D gene. Trimming took 0 bases from V and 7 from J, leaving 13 bases between them. Germline V lookup: CDR1 SGHRS, CDR2 YFSETQ. The CDR3 consists of 15 residues. The CDR3, as DNA: TGCGCCAGCAGCTTGGCCGGGGTGAAGATTGAAAAACTGTTTTTT. Protein: CASSLAGVKIEKLFF.

This clone was seen just once. The chain carries TRBV27 and TRBJ2-3; D is uncertain. The CDR3 has 13 residues. In germline, CDR1 is MNHEY, CDR2 SMNVEV (reference sequence). Deletions cut 2 bases from V and 7 bases from J, with 10 bases between. In DNA form, the CDR3 reads TGTGCCAGCAGTTTACTGGGTGTGAATACGCAGTATTTT. Amino acids: CASSLLGVNTQYF.

V is TRBV7-3 and J is TRBJ2-5; 8 positions agree with TRBD1. V lost 2 bases to trimming and J lost 5 bases; unmatched junction nucleotides: 16. This CDR3 has 18 amino acids. The germline gives CDR1 SGHTA, CDR2 FQGTGA. The CDR3 DNA reads as TGTGCCAGCAGCTTATTCAGGGGGCGCGGGTCCATCCGGGAGACCCAGTACTTC. Translated, it gives CASSLFRGRGSIRETQYF.

The V call is TRBV7-2, the J call TRBJ2-7; TRBD2 matches at 9 bases. Germline V gene sequence: CDR1 SGHTA, CDR2 FQGNSA. V shed 2 bases and J 0 bases; nucleotides not matched to a gene: 5. The CDR3 contains 16 residues. CDR3 protein: CASSLRGAGGSYEQYF. The CDR3 coding sequence is TGTGCCAGCAGCTTACGGGGAGCGGGAGGCTCCTACGAGCAGTACTTC.

Regarding this clone: Additional DNA sequences in this sample encode the identical CDR3. CDR3 region: CASSVTDTEAFF. The CDR3 DNA reads TGTGCCAGCAGTGTGACAGACACTGAAGCTTTCTTT. The chain links TRBV6-1 to TRBJ1-1; perhaps TRBD1 as D (5 bases). This CDR3 is 12 amino acids long. Per the germline V gene, CDR1 is MNHNS and CDR2 is SASEGT. V lost 4 bases and J 3 bases, leaving 6 bases between the germline ends.

In DNA, the CDR3 is TGTGCCAGTAGTATTCCCCCGGGCGGGGGGGCGAGTCAGCCCCAGCATTTT. Its protein product is CASSIPPGGGASQPQHF. This chain joins TRBV19 and TRBJ1-5; TRBD1 is a possible D gene (6 bases). The V gene lost 3 bases and the J gene lost 6 bases, with 21 bases spanning the gap. The CDR3 runs 17 residues. The germline gives CDR1 LNHDA, CDR2 SQIVND (reference sequence).

V usage is TRBV18 and J usage is TRBJ2-2, with D perhaps TRBD1 or TRBD2 (5 bases each). Germline V gene lookup returns CDR1 KGHSH and CDR2 LQKENI. The CDR3 is 15 amino acids. The V end was cut by 2 bases, the J end by 3 bases, with 10 bases between. The CDR3 DNA reads as TGTGCCAGCTCACCAAAGGGGAGAGACACCGGGGAGCTGTTTTTT. Amino acid sequence: CASSPKGRDTGELFF.

In this sample, this clone turned up many times. The J gene is TRBJ2-5, the V gene TRBV2; 9 nucleotides agree with TRBD1. Germline CDR1 reads SNHLY; CDR2 reads FYNNEI. This CDR3 contains 14 residues. V shed 8 bases, J shed 5 bases, and the junction held 9 bases outside the gene matches. The CDR3 DNA reads as TGTGCCAGCGTCTCCGGGACAGGGAGGGAGACCCAGTACTTC. It translates to CASVSGTGRETQYF.

This sequence joins TRBV7-9 and TRBJ1-1; D is possibly TRBD1 (5 bases). The germline gives CDR1 SEHNR, CDR2 FQNEAQ (reference sequence). Trimming left V 2 bases short and J 2 bases short, with 12 bases between. This CDR3 has 15 residues. CDR3 sequence reads: CASSLFQGRNTEAFF. The CDR3 coding sequence is TGTGCCAGCAGCTTATTCCAGGGCCGAAACACTGAAGCTTTCTTT. Using reference TRBV7-9 and TRBJ1-1 for the parts outside the CDR3, the full variable domain is DTGVSQNPRHKITKRGQNVTFRCDPISEHNRLYWYRQTLGQGPEFLTYFQNEAQLEKSRLLSDRFSAERPKGSFSTLEIQRTEQGDSAMYLCASSLFQGRNTEAFFGQGTRLTVV.

The table lists this clone with a few counts. Other DNA sequences from this sample encode an identical CDR3 as well. The V gene is TRBV7-9, the J gene TRBJ1-5; D not certain. The CDR3 has 14 amino acids. Germline loops: CDR1 SEHNR, CDR2 FQNEAQ (reference sequence). V was trimmed by 3 bases and J by 3 bases, leaving 9 bases between them. For the CDR3, the DNA is TGTGCCAGCAGCTTGGGCACAGACAATCAGCCCCAGCATTTT. It translates to CASSLGTDNQPQHF.

The gene calls are TRBV4-1 and TRBJ1-3; D is unclear. The germline V gene has CDR1 MGHRA and CDR2 YSYEKL. The CDR3 is 14 amino acids. V gave up 1 base and J gave up 2 bases, with 6 bases separating them. This CDR3 is CASSQVGPGNTIYF. The CDR3 DNA follows: TGCGCCAGCAGCCAAGTAGGGCCTGGAAACACCATATATTTT.

The genes are TRBV5-1 and TRBJ2-2; TRBD2 matches 8 bases. J lost 3 bases, V lost 0 bases, and 7 bases had no gene match. The CDR3 loop spans 17 amino acids. The germline V gene has CDR1 SGHRS and CDR2 YFSETQ. In nucleotides, the CDR3 is TGCGCCAGCAGCTTGGCCCGGGGGGGCTTCGACACCGGGGAGCTGTTTTTT. Encoded protein: CASSLARGGFDTGELFF.